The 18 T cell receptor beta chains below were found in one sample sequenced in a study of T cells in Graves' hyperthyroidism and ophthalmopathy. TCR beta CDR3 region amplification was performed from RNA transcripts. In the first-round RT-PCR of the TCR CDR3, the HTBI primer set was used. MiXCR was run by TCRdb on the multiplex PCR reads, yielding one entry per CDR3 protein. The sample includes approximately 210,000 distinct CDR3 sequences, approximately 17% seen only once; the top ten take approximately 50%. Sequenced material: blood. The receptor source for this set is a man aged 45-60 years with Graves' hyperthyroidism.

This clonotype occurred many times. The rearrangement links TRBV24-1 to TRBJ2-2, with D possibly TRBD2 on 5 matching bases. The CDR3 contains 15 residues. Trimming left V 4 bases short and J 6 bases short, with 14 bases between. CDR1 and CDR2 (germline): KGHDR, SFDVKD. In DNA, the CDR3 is TGTGCCACCAGTGACCCTTTCCGGGAATCCGGGGAGCTGTTTTTT. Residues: CATSDPFRESGELFF.

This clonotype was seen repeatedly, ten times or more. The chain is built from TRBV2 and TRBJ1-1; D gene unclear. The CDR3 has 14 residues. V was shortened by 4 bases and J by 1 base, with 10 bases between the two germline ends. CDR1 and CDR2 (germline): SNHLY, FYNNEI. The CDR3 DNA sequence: TGTGCCAGCAGTGGACCTATGAGGAACACTGAAGCTTTCTTT. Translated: CASSGPMRNTEAFF.

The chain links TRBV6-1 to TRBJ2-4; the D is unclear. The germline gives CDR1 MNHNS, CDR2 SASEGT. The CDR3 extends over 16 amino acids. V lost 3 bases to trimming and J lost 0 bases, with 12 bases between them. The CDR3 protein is CASSDWNNLAKNIQYF. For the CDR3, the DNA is TGTGCCAGCAGTGATTGGAACAACCTAGCCAAAAACATTCAGTACTTC.

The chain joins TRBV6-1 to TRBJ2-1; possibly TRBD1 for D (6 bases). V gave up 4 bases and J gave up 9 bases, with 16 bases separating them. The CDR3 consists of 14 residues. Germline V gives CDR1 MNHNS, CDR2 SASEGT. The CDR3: CASSGLPGQTEQFF. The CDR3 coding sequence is TGTGCCAGCAGTGGATTACCCGGACAGACTGAGCAGTTCTTC.

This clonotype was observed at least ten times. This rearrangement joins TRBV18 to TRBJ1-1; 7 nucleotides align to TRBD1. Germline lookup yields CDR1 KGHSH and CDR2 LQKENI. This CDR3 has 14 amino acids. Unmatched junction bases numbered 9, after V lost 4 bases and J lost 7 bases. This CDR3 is CASSLEQQGIEAFF. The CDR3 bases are TGTGCCAGCTCACTAGAACAACAGGGGATTGAAGCTTTCTTT.

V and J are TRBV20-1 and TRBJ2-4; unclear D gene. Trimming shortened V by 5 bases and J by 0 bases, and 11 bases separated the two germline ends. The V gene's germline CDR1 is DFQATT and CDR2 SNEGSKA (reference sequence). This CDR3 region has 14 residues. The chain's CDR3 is CSALAGVAKNIQYF. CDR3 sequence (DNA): TGCAGTGCTCTCGCCGGAGTAGCCAAAAACATTCAGTACTTC.

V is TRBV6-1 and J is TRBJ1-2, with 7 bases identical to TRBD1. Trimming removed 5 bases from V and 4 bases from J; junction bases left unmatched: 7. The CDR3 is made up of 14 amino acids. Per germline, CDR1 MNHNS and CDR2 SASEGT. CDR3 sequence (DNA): TGTGCCAGCAGTATCGACAGGGCCGGCTATGGCTACACCTTC. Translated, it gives CASSIDRAGYGYTF.

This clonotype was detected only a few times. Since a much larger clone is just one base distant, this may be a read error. CDR3 loop: CASSRGQGVDGTQYF. As DNA, the CDR3 is TGTGCCAGCTCCCGAGGACAGGGAGTTGATGGTACGCAGTATTTT. The chain uses TRBV18 and TRBJ2-3; 8 nucleotides align to TRBD1. Germline CDR1 and CDR2: KGHSH and LQKENI. The CDR3 sequence is 15 residues long. V lost 6 bases to trimming and J lost 8 bases; unmatched junction nucleotides: 13.

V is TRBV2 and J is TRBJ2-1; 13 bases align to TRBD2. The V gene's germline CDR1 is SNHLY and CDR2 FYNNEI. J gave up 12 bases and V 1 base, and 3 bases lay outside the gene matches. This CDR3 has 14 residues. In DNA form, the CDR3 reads TGTGCCAGCAGTGAAGGACTAGCGGGAGGAATGCAGTTCTTC. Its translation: CASSEGLAGGMQFF.

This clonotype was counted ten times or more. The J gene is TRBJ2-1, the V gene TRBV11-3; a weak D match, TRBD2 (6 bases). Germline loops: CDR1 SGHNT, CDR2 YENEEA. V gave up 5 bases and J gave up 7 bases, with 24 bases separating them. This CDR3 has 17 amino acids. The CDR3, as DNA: TGTGCCAGCAGCCCGGGTAACGGGAGAGCATCTAGGAATGAGCAGTTCTTC. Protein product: CASSPGNGRASRNEQFF.

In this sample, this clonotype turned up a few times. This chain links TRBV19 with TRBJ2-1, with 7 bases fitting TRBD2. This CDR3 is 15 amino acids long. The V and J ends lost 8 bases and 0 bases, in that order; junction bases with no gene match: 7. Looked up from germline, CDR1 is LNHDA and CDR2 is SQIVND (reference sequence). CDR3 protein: CASGGGRGSYNEQFF. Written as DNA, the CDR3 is TGTGCCAGTGGGGGGGGACGGGGCTCCTACAATGAGCAGTTCTTC.

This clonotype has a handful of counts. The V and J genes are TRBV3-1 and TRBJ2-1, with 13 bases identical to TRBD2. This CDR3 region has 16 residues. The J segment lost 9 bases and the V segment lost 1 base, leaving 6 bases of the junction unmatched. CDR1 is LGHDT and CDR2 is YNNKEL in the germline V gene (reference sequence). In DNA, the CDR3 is TGTGCCAGCAGCCAAGGTCCCGGACTAGCGGGAGTTGAGCAGTTCTTC. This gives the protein CASSQGPGLAGVEQFF.

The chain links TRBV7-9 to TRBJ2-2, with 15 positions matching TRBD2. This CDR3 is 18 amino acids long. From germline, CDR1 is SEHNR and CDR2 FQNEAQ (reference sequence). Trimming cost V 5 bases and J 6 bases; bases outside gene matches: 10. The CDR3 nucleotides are TGTGCCAGCAGCCCAAGGACTAGCGGGAGGGCCAGTCCCGGGGAGCTGTTTTTT. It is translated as CASSPRTSGRASPGELFF. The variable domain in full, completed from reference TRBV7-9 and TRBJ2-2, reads DTGVSQNPRHKITKRGQNVTFRCDPISEHNRLYWYRQTLGQGPEFLTYFQNEAQLEKSRLLSDRFSAERPKGSFSTLEIQRTEQGDSAMYLCASSPRTSGRASPGELFFGEGSRLTVL.

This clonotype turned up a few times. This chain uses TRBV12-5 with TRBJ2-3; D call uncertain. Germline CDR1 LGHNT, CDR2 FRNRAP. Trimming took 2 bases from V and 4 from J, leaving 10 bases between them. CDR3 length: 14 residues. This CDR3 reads CASGLFPGSDTQYF. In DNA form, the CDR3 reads TGTGCTAGTGGTTTGTTTCCGGGTTCAGATACGCAGTATTTT. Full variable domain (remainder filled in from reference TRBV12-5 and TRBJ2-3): DARVTQTPRHKVTEMGQEVTMRCQPILGHNTVFWYRQTMMQGLELLAYFRNRAPLDDSGMPKDRFSAEMPDATLATLKIQPSEPRDSAVYFCASGLFPGSDTQYFGPGTRLTVL.

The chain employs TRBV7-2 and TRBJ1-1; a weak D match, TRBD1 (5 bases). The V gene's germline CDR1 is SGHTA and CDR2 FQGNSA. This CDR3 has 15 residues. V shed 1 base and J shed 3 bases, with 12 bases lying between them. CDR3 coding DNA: TGTGCCAGCAGCTTAGTGTATGGGGGAGACACTGAAGCTTTCTTT. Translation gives CASSLVYGGDTEAFF.

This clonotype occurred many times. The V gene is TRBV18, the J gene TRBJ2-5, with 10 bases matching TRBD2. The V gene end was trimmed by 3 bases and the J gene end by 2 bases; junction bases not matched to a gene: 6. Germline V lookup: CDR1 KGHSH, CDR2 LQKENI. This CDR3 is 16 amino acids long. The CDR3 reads CASSPLAGEVQETQYF. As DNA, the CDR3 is TGTGCCAGCTCACCTCTAGCGGGAGAGGTGCAAGAGACCCAGTACTTC.

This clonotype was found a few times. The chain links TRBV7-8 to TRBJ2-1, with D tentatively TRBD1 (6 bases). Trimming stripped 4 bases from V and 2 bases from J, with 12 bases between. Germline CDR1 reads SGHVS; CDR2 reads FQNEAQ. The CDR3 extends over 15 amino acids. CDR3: CASSSVGAPYNEQFF. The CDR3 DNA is TGTGCCAGCAGCTCGGTGGGGGCCCCCTACAATGAGCAGTTCTTC.

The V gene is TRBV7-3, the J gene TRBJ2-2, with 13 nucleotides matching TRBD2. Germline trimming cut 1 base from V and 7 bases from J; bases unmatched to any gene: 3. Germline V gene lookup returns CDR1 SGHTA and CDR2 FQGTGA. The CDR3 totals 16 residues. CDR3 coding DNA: TGTGCCAGCAGCTTAAGACTAGCGGGAGGAGGCGGGGAGCTGTTTTTT. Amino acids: CASSLRLAGGGGELFF.